This TCR beta chain was recovered during a study of regulatory T cells in long-lasting Graves disease. Noted time point: persistent/refractory GD, antithyroid drugs over 5 years with positive TRAb. There was RNA extracted from PBMCs, and the TCR library was made from it. From each patient, roughly 9 milliliters of peripheral blood was drawn and collected into an EDTA anticoagulant tube. CDR3 regions were amplified by Arm-PCR using iRepertoire HTBI primers to build TCR beta libraries. TCRdb independently ran MiXCR on the multiplex PCR reads; one entry per CDR3 protein. This sample carries hundreds of thousands of distinct CDR3 sequences, 30% of them seen once, and the ten largest clones take around 42%. With 6 bases removed from V and 0 bases from J, the gap between germline ends came to 17 bases. The CDR3 runs to 17 residues. Study results and limitations: Accuracy might have suffered from few samples. Persistent patients had more shared public clonotypes (roughly 2,700) than new patients (roughly 940). Persistent Graves' disease cases displayed lower TCR diversity than newly diagnosed ones.

This clonotype was picked up many times. Its specificity is unknown. This specimen was peripheral blood mononuclear cells (PBMCs), taken when the disease was refractory, from a patient treated with antithyroid drugs. The chain links TRBV12-3 or TRBV12-4 to TRBJ1-4, with D possibly matching TRBD1 (6 bases). The TCR comes from a female donor with Graves disease. The DNA of the CDR3 is TGTGCCAGCAGCCAAGACAGGTCTTTTGCAACTAATGAAAAACTGTTTTTT. Amino acid sequence: CASSQDRSFATNEKLFF.